Listed below are T cell receptor beta chains from one sample, sequenced in a study of blood T cell repertoires in COVID-19. Data came from immunoSEQ multiplex PCR; TCRdb stores just in-frame clones and leaves some out. The sample has some 380,000 clones; roughly 86% are singletons. Sample: PBMCs or T cells enriched from blood (not recorded which). Receptor source: a man between 25 and 39 years old who had recovered from COVID-19. Each CDR3 is given with its conserved first and last residue. A D gene is named only where the DNA matches it firmly. Size is stated for part of the rows, as once, few or many counts, or as a class when the clone is expanded.

j_gene: TRBJ1-3
v_gene: TRBV11-3
abundance: .
d_gene: TRBD1
CDR3nt: TGTGCCAGCAGCTTAGGAGGGGGCCCGAGCTCTGGAAACACCATATATTTT
CDR3aa: CASSLGGGPSSGNTIYF

j_gene: TRBJ2-7
v_gene: TRBV4-3
abundance: .
d_gene: TRBD1
CDR3nt: TGCGCCAGCAGCCAAGGGCCTTGGGACAGGGAATACGAGCAGTACTTC
CDR3aa: CASSQGPWDREYEQYF

j_gene: TRBJ1-5
v_gene: TRBV9
abundance: .
d_gene: .
CDR3nt: TGTGCCAGCAGCACAAACCCGGGGTCACCGATAAATCAGCCCCAGCATTTT
CDR3aa: CASSTNPGSPINQPQHF

j_gene: TRBJ1-3
v_gene: TRBV6-6
abundance: few
d_gene: .
CDR3nt: TGTGCCAGCACCTTTTGGGGCAGTGGAAACACCATATATTTT
CDR3aa: CASTFWGSGNTIYF

j_gene: TRBJ2-5
v_gene: TRBV7-9
abundance: .
d_gene: .
CDR3nt: TGTGCCAGCAGCTTAACAGGACACCAAGAGACCCAGTACTTC
CDR3aa: CASSLTGHQETQYF

j_gene: TRBJ2-7
v_gene: TRBV5-4
abundance: .
d_gene: TRBD2
CDR3nt: TGTGCCAGCAGCCCCGGGACTAGCGGGGCCCCCTACGAGCAGTACTTC
CDR3aa: CASSPGTSGAPYEQYF

j_gene: TRBJ1-6
v_gene: TRBV3-1/TRBV3-2
abundance: .
d_gene: TRBD1
CDR3nt: TGTGCCAGCAGCCCAGGCCGGGACAGAAGTGGTTCACCCCTCCACTTT
CDR3aa: CASSPGRDRSGSPLHF

j_gene: TRBJ2-5
v_gene: TRBV10-3
abundance: .
d_gene: TRBD2
CDR3nt: TGTGCCATCAGGAGTAGCGGGGGAACCCAAGAGACCCAGTACTTC
CDR3aa: CAIRSSGGTQETQYF

j_gene: TRBJ2-5
v_gene: TRBV7-9
abundance: .
d_gene: TRBD1
CDR3nt: TGTGCCAGCAGCCCCTGGACAGGAGAGACCCAGTACTTC
CDR3aa: CASSPWTGETQYF

j_gene: TRBJ2-7
v_gene: TRBV5-1
abundance: .
d_gene: .
CDR3nt: TGCGCCAGCAGCTTACGACTAGGCGTGGGACAGCTTTTC
CDR3aa: CASSLRLGVGQLF

j_gene: TRBJ1-2
v_gene: TRBV5-1
abundance: .
d_gene: TRBD1
CDR3nt: TGCGCCAGCAGCGACCCAACAGGGGGCGGCTATGGCTACACCTTC
CDR3aa: CASSDPTGGGYGYTF

j_gene: TRBJ1-2
v_gene: TRBV18
abundance: .
d_gene: .
CDR3nt: TGTGCCAGCTCAGACATTCAGGGGAGCTATGGCTACACCTTC
CDR3aa: CASSDIQGSYGYTF

j_gene: TRBJ1-1
v_gene: TRBV9
abundance: .
d_gene: .
CDR3nt: TGTGCCAGCAGCGAGGGGGTCGGAAACACTGAAGCTTTCTTT
CDR3aa: CASSEGVGNTEAFF

j_gene: TRBJ2-3
v_gene: TRBV19
abundance: .
d_gene: .
CDR3nt: TGTGCCAGTAGCACCGTTCCCTGGAGGCCCACAGATACGCAGTATTTT
CDR3aa: CASSTVPWRPTDTQYF

j_gene: TRBJ2-7
v_gene: TRBV4-3
abundance: .
d_gene: TRBD2
CDR3nt: TGCGCCAGCAGCCAATTAGCGGGGGGTAGCAACGAGCAGTACTTC
CDR3aa: CASSQLAGGSNEQYF

j_gene: TRBJ2-1
v_gene: TRBV4-1
abundance: .
d_gene: .
CDR3nt: TGCGCCAGCAGCCTTACGGGACACCCAAGCTCCTACAATGAGCAGTTCTTC
CDR3aa: CASSLTGHPSSYNEQFF

j_gene: TRBJ2-3
v_gene: TRBV5-4
abundance: .
d_gene: TRBD2
CDR3nt: TGTGCCAGCAGCTCCCTCCAGGGCGGGGGTTACACAGATACGCAGTATTTT
CDR3aa: CASSSLQGGGYTDTQYF

j_gene: TRBJ1-2
v_gene: TRBV30
abundance: .
d_gene: TRBD1
CDR3nt: TGTGCCTGGGGGCTAAACTTCGGGACAGGGGGTCGTGGGACCTTC
CDR3aa: CAWGLNFGTGGRGTF

j_gene: TRBJ2-3
v_gene: TRBV19
abundance: once
d_gene: TRBD1
CDR3nt: TGTGCCAGTAACCAAGGACAGGGGGGGACGCAGTATTTT
CDR3aa: CASNQGQGGTQYF

j_gene: TRBJ1-4
v_gene: TRBV3-1/TRBV3-2
abundance: .
d_gene: .
CDR3nt: TGTGCCAGCAGCCAAGTCTGGGGGGGGAGTGAAAAACTGTTTTTT
CDR3aa: CASSQVWGGSEKLFF

j_gene: TRBJ1-4
v_gene: TRBV27
abundance: .
d_gene: .
CDR3nt: TGTGCCAGCAGTTTATCCGGAGCTAATGGTGAAAAACTGTTTTTT
CDR3aa: CASSLSGANGEKLFF

j_gene: TRBJ1-2
v_gene: TRBV13
abundance: few
d_gene: .
CDR3nt: TGTGCCAGCAGCTTAAGGGGGAACTATGGCTACACCTTC
CDR3aa: CASSLRGNYGYTF

j_gene: TRBJ1-2
v_gene: TRBV5-5
abundance: .
d_gene: .
CDR3nt: TGTGCCAGCAGCCGGGAGGTGGCAAACTATGGCTACACCTTC
CDR3aa: CASSREVANYGYTF

j_gene: TRBJ1-2
v_gene: TRBV14
abundance: .
d_gene: TRBD1
CDR3nt: TGTGCCAGCAGCCTATACCGGGACAGCTATGGCTACACCTTC
CDR3aa: CASSLYRDSYGYTF

j_gene: TRBJ2-2
v_gene: TRBV7-9
abundance: .
d_gene: TRBD2
CDR3nt: TGTGCCAGCAGCTCGGGGACTAGCGGGGTCATAAAAAACACCGGGGAGCTGTTTTTT
CDR3aa: CASSSGTSGVIKNTGELFF

j_gene: TRBJ2-3
v_gene: TRBV5-1
abundance: .
d_gene: TRBD2
CDR3nt: TGCGCCAGCAGCTTGGCGGGCGGGGGGGCGACAGATACGCAGTATTTT
CDR3aa: CASSLAGGGATDTQYF

j_gene: TRBJ2-3
v_gene: TRBV19
abundance: .
d_gene: .
CDR3nt: TGTGCCACCGGGAGCCCCAGCACAGATACGCAGTATTTT
CDR3aa: CATGSPSTDTQYF

j_gene: TRBJ1-1
v_gene: TRBV6-5
abundance: .
d_gene: .
CDR3nt: TGTGCCAGCAGTTACTACACCTTCCCTAACACTGAAGCTTTCTTT
CDR3aa: CASSYYTFPNTEAFF

j_gene: TRBJ2-1
v_gene: TRBV24-1
abundance: .
d_gene: TRBD2
CDR3nt: TGTGCCTCGACTGGGAGGGCCAATGAGCAGTTCTTC
CDR3aa: CASTGRANEQFF

j_gene: TRBJ1-5
v_gene: TRBV14
abundance: .
d_gene: .
CDR3nt: TGTGCCAGCAGCCAATTCCCCGGGGGGCCCCAGCATTTT
CDR3aa: CASSQFPGGPQHF

j_gene: TRBJ2-5
v_gene: TRBV7-6
abundance: .
d_gene: .
CDR3nt: TGTGCCAGCAGCCCCTCCCTAGAGACCCAGTACTTC
CDR3aa: CASSPSLETQYF

j_gene: TRBJ1-1
v_gene: TRBV7-8
abundance: .
d_gene: .
CDR3nt: TGTGCCAGCAGCTTAGGGGCCCCGAACACTGAAGCTTTCTTT
CDR3aa: CASSLGAPNTEAFF

j_gene: TRBJ1-5
v_gene: TRBV19
abundance: .
d_gene: TRBD1
CDR3nt: TGTGCCAGTAGTTTCGGACAGGGCAATCAGCCCCAGCATTTT
CDR3aa: CASSFGQGNQPQHF

j_gene: TRBJ2-1
v_gene: TRBV29-1
abundance: .
d_gene: TRBD1
CDR3nt: TGCAGCGTCCCCCCGGGACAGATCGATGAGCAGTTCTTC
CDR3aa: CSVPPGQIDEQFF

j_gene: TRBJ1-2
v_gene: TRBV28
abundance: .
d_gene: TRBD1
CDR3nt: TGTGCCAGCAGTTTTGGGTGGGGACAGGGTAGCGCTGGCTACACCTTC
CDR3aa: CASSFGWGQGSAGYTF

j_gene: TRBJ2-2
v_gene: TRBV29-1
abundance: .
d_gene: .
CDR3nt: TGCAGCGTCGGACGGGGCGGGGAGCTGTTTTTT
CDR3aa: CSVGRGGELFF

j_gene: TRBJ1-1
v_gene: TRBV6-5
abundance: .
d_gene: TRBD1
CDR3nt: TGTGCCAGCAGTTACTCGGGACAGGGGGCCTTCGAAGCTTTCTTT
CDR3aa: CASSYSGQGAFEAFF

j_gene: TRBJ1-3
v_gene: TRBV21-1
abundance: .
d_gene: .
CDR3nt: TGTGCCAGCAGCAAAGAAGAGGGAGGGGTCTCTGGAAACACCATATATTTT
CDR3aa: CASSKEEGGVSGNTIYF

j_gene: TRBJ1-1
v_gene: TRBV5-1
abundance: .
d_gene: .
CDR3nt: TGCGCCAGCAGCTTGGGGAACTTCAGGGTAACGAACACTGAAGCTTTCTTT
CDR3aa: CASSLGNFRVTNTEAFF

j_gene: TRBJ1-2
v_gene: TRBV2
abundance: .
d_gene: TRBD1
CDR3nt: TGTGCCAGCAGTGAAACGAGGGACAGGGGCTATGGCTACACCTTC
CDR3aa: CASSETRDRGYGYTF

j_gene: TRBJ2-1
v_gene: TRBV5-4
abundance: .
d_gene: .
CDR3nt: TGTGCCAGCAGCTTGACAGGGTCGGGTGTTGAGCAGTTCTTC
CDR3aa: CASSLTGSGVEQFF

j_gene: TRBJ1-2
v_gene: TRBV12-3/TRBV12-4
abundance: once
d_gene: TRBD1
CDR3nt: TGTGCCAGCAGTTCCGGGACAGGGAGGGGCTACACCTTC
CDR3aa: CASSSGTGRGYTF

j_gene: TRBJ1-6
v_gene: TRBV7-2
abundance: .
d_gene: .
CDR3nt: TGTGCCAGCAGCTTAGCGCAGGGGCGCTATTCACCCCTCCACTTT
CDR3aa: CASSLAQGRYSPLHF